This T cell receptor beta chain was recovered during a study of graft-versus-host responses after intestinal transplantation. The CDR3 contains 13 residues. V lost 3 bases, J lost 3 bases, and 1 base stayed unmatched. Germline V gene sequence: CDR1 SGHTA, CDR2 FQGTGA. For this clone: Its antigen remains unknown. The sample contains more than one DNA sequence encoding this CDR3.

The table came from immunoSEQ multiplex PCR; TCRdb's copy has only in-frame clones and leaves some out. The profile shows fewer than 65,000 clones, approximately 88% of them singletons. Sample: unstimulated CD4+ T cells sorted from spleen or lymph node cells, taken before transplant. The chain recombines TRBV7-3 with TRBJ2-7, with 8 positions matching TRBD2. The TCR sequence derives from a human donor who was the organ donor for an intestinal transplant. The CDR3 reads CASSLAGGYEQYF. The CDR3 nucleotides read TGTGCCAGCAGCTTGGCGGGAGGCTACGAGCAGTACTTC.